These 2 T cell receptor beta chains originate from one sample sequenced in a study of graft-versus-host responses after intestinal transplantation. The table came from immunoSEQ multiplex PCR; TCRdb's copy has only in-frame clones and leaves some out. The sample records about 88,000 clones, under 90% being singletons. These TCRs are of unknown antigen specificity. This sample comprised unstimulated CD4+ T cells sorted from spleen or lymph node cells, obtained before intestinal transplant. The receptors here all came from a human donor who received an intestinal transplant.

The gene calls are TRBV2 and TRBJ1-1; D gene unclear. Deletions cut 1 base from V and 4 bases from J, with 13 bases between. Germline CDR1 and CDR2: SNHLY and FYNNEI. The CDR3 extends over 15 amino acids. The CDR3 DNA reads TGTGCCAGCAGTGAAGGGTATCCCCGGGGCACTGAAGCTTTCTTT. It specifies CASSEGYPRGTEAFF.

V gene TRBV7-3 combines with J gene TRBJ2-3, with D hard to call. The CDR3 contains 15 residues. CDR1 is SGHTA, CDR2 FQGTGA, per germline. The V gene lost 2 bases and the J gene lost 2 bases, with 11 bases spanning the gap. CDR3 protein: CASSLGSVPTDTQYF. The DNA for the CDR3 is TGTGCCAGCAGCTTAGGTTCAGTGCCCACAGATACGCAGTATTTT.